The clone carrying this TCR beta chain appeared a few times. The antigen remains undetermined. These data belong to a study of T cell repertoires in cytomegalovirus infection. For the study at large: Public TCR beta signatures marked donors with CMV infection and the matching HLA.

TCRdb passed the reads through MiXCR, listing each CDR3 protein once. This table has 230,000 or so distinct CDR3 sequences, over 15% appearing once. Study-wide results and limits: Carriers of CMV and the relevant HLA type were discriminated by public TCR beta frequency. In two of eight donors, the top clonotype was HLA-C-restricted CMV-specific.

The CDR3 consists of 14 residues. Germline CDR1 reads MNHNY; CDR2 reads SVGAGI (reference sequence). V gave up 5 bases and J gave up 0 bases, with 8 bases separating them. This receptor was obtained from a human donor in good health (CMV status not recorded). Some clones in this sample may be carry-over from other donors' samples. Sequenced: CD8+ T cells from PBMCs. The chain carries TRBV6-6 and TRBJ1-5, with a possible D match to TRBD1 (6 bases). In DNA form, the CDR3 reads TGTGCCAGCAGTGGGACAAATAGCAATCAGCCCCAGCATTTT. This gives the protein CASSGTNSNQPQHF.